The clone carrying this T cell receptor (beta chain) was seen a handful of times. Antigen: not known. TCRdb re-analysed the RT-PCR reads in MiXCR, keeping a single row per CDR3 protein. The table lists about 610,000 distinct CDR3 sequences, 14% of them singletons, with 11% in the top ten. CDR3 length: 13 residues. The V gene's germline CDR1 is SQVTM and CDR2 ANQGSEA. Trimming left V 2 bases short and J 4 bases short, with 11 bases between. These data come from a study of response to subunit inactivated influenza vaccine. Findings of the study overall: Researchers suggested that each seasonal influenza vaccination recruits few new T cells.

The origin of this receptor is a man between 50 and 59 years old who received an inactivated influenza vaccine. The V and J genes are TRBV29-1 and TRBJ1-1; D unclear. The sample was PBMCs from blood, taken 12 days after vaccination. The CDR3 nucleotides are TGCAGCGTTGAACCCGGCGGTGGCACTGAAGCTTTCTTT. Translated: CSVEPGGGTEAFF.